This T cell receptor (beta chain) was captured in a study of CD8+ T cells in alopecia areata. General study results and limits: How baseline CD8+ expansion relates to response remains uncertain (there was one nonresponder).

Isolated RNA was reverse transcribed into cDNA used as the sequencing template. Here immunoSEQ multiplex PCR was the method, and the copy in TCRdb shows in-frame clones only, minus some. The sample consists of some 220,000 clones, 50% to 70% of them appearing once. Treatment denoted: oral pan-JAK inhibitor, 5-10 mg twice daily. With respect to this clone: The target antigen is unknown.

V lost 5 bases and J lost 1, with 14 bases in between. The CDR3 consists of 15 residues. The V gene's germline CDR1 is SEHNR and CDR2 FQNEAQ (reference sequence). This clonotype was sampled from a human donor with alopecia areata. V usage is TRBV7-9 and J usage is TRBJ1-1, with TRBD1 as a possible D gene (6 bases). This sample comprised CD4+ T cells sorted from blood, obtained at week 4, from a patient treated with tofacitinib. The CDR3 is CASSLRDTRNTEAFF. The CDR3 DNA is TGTGCCAGCAGCCTCAGGGACACCCGGAACACTGAAGCTTTCTTT. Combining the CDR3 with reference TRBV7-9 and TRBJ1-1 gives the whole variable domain DTGVSQNPRHKITKRGQNVTFRCDPISEHNRLYWYRQTLGQGPEFLTYFQNEAQLEKSRLLSDRFSAERPKGSFSTLEIQRTEQGDSAMYLCASSLRDTRNTEAFFGQGTRLTVV.